Sequencing of this TCR beta chain was carried out in a study of T cell clonality in common variable immunodeficiency. Study-wide findings and caveats: Fewer TCRbeta clones were shared among CVID subjects than controls.

Control and CVID samples contributed equal amounts of genomic DNA. Method: immunoSEQ multiplex PCR; TCRdb's copy keeps in-frame clones and lacks some. The sample was found to contain tens of thousands of clones, and every one recurs. CDR1 is MGHRA and CDR2 is YSYEKL in the germline V gene. The CDR3 contains 14 residues. Ten or more counts support this clone. The antigen is not known. The DNA ends 3 residues before the CDR3 does, and the rest of the CDR3 is filled in from the germline J gene. Sample: peripheral blood mononuclear cells. This TCR was sampled from a person aged 18 to 75 in good health. This chain connects TRBV4-1 to TRBJ1-4, with 8 bases matching TRBD1. Partial CDR3 DNA: TGCGCCAGCAGCCAAGAACAGGGGGATGCGCAA. Translating it yields CASSQEQGDAQ. In full, the CDR3 reads CASSQEQGDAQLFF.